This T cell receptor beta chain was profiled in a study of CD8 T cell repertoires and HIV-1 epitope variants. Study background: Autologous T cell-negative cells served as antigen-presenting cells in equal numbers. The baseline condition was 1M T cells left uncultured.

Concerning this clone itself: Its matching antigen is unknown.

Germline values: CDR1 MDHEN, CDR2 SYDVKM. The CDR3 loop spans 14 amino acids. V shed 3 bases and J shed 2 bases, with 9 bases lying between them. Study outcomes and limitations: About nine TCR beta clonotypes were antigen-specific, more than 5 apparently recognizing autologous or escape variants.

Clones were sequenced by immunoSEQ multiplex PCR, and TCRdb holds only the in-frame ones, with some missing. The repertoire holds about 5,600 clones, with approximately 65% as singletons. V is TRBV28 and J is TRBJ2-3; D might be TRBD1 (5 bases). Sequencing input: cultured CD8+ T cells derived from PBMCs. The clonotype originates from a male donor with HIV. CDR3 nucleotides: TGTGCCAGCAGTTTGATAGGGGACACAGATACGCAGTATTTT. Amino acids: CASSLIGDTDTQYF.